The rows below give T cell receptor beta chains drawn from one sample of a study of ipilimumab plus nivolumab after autologous stem cell transplantation. Clones were sequenced by immunoSEQ multiplex PCR, and TCRdb holds only the in-frame ones, with some missing. The repertoire holds 84,000 or so clones, 75% to 85% seen once, with around 2% in the top ten. The specimen comprised PBMCs, sampled in a trial of ipilimumab plus nivolumab as post-transplant consolidation. The receptors here all came from a male donor with diffuse large B-cell lymphoma. The CDR3 runs from the conserved cysteine through the conserved F or W. D genes are given only for firm matches. A row's size may be missing; if present it is once, few, many or a size class.

clone size	D gene	V gene	J gene	CDR3 protein	CDR3 DNA
.	TRBD1	TRBV11-2	TRBJ1-4	CASSLIGTEEKLFF	TGTGCCAGCAGCTTGATCGGGACAGAAGAAAAACTGTTTTTT
.	TRBD2	TRBV5-1	TRBJ2-1	CASSLASGGYNEQFF	TGCGCCAGCAGCTTGGCTAGCGGGGGTTACAATGAGCAGTTCTTC
few	.	TRBV6-1	TRBJ1-5	CASSDGQLSNQPQHF	TGTGCCAGCAGTGACGGACAGCTTAGCAATCAGCCCCAGCATTTT
once	.	TRBV5-4	TRBJ2-3	CASSSQGYGTDTQYF	TGTGCCAGCAGCTCCCAGGGGTATGGCACAGATACGCAGTATTTT
many	.	TRBV9	TRBJ2-2	CASEGRANTGELFF	TGTGCCAGCGAGGGCAGGGCGAACACCGGGGAGCTGTTTTTT
few	.	TRBV7-2	TRBJ1-2	CASSLGGQNYGYTF	TGTGCCAGCAGCTTAGGCGGGCAGAACTATGGCTACACCTTC
.	.	TRBV6-1	TRBJ1-2	CASSDGTWGYGYTF	TGTGCCAGCAGTGATGGTACATGGGGCTATGGCTACACCTTC
.	.	TRBV7-9	TRBJ2-3	CASSPNTDTQYF	TGTGCCAGCAGTCCAAACACAGATACGCAGTATTTT
.	.	TRBV19	TRBJ2-5	CASSPWTRGETQYF	TGTGCCAGTAGTCCTTGGACGAGAGGGGAGACCCAGTACTTC
.	TRBD1	TRBV5-1	TRBJ1-2	CASSLEGTGGYTF	TGCGCCAGCAGCTTGGAAGGGACAGGGGGCTACACCTTC
.	.	TRBV6-4	TRBJ2-3	CASSTGLQDTQYF	TGTGCCAGCAGTACGGGACTCCAAGATACGCAGTATTTT
.	.	TRBV2	TRBJ1-2	CAGGQPSNYGYTF	TGTGCCGGCGGACAGCCCTCTAACTATGGCTACACCTTC
.	TRBD2	TRBV5-4	TRBJ2-2	CASSLGTRPGELFF	TGTGCCAGCAGCTTGGGGACTAGACCCGGGGAGCTGTTTTTT
.	.	TRBV5-4	TRBJ1-2	CASSQTTNYGYTF	TGTGCCAGCAGCCAGACAACTAACTATGGCTACACCTTC